Following are 22 T cell receptor beta chains from one sample sequenced in a study of T cells in Graves' hyperthyroidism and ophthalmopathy. Amplified regions were TCR beta CDR3 sequences from RNA transcripts. With the HTBI primer set, the TCR CDR3 went through a first round of RT-PCR. TCRdb itself ran the multiplex PCR reads through MiXCR, one entry per CDR3 protein. The sample contains approximately 48,000 distinct CDR3 sequences, around 45% of which appear only once. Material: peripheral blood or thyroid tissue (not recorded which). The receptor source for this set is a woman in her 50s with Graves' hyperthyroidism.

There are many counts of this clonotype. The chain employs TRBV7-9 and TRBJ2-5; D ambiguous. V was pared by 5 bases and J by 4 bases, with 14 bases between. From germline, CDR1 is SEHNR and CDR2 FQNEAQ (reference sequence). The CDR3 loop spans 14 amino acids. The CDR3 nucleotides read TGTGCCAGCAGCCAACTCAACATCTTAGAGACCCAGTACTTC. This sequence encodes CASSQLNILETQYF. Variable domain in full (rest from reference TRBV7-9 and TRBJ2-5): DTGVSQNPRHKITKRGQNVTFRCDPISEHNRLYWYRQTLGQGPEFLTYFQNEAQLEKSRLLSDRFSAERPKGSFSTLEIQRTEQGDSAMYLCASSQLNILETQYFGPGTRLLVL.

CDR3 loop: CSASASSGRSYEQYF. CDR3 in DNA: TGCAGTGCTAGCGCCTCTAGCGGGAGGTCCTACGAGCAGTACTTC. The gene calls are TRBV20-1 and TRBJ2-7; 11 bases align to TRBD2. CDR1 DFQATT and CDR2 SNEGSKA come from the germline V gene (reference sequence). The CDR3 consists of 15 residues. Unmatched junction bases numbered 5, after V lost 3 bases and J lost 1 base.

This clonotype rates as medium-sized (0.01 to 0.1%). This chain links TRBV10-3 with TRBJ2-7; D is unresolved. V was pared by 0 bases and J by 2 bases, with 11 bases between. Germline CDR1 and CDR2: ENHRY and SYGVKD. The CDR3 is made up of 15 amino acids. The CDR3 region has the DNA TGTGCCATCAGTGAGTCAAGCAACACCCCCTACGAGCAGTACTTC. Its protein product is CAISESSNTPYEQYF.

This clonotype was observed a single time. The genes are TRBV20-1 and TRBJ1-1; TRBD1 matches at 7 bases. From germline, CDR1 is DFQATT and CDR2 SNEGSKA (reference sequence). This CDR3 comprises 13 residues. Losses at the gene ends were 6 bases for V and 4 bases for J; bases not matched to a gene: 8. CDR3 sequence (DNA): TGCAGTGCCCACAGGGGAGGGATCACTGAAGCTTTCTTT. Translation gives CSAHRGGITEAFF.

The gene calls are TRBV20-1 and TRBJ1-1; D possibly corresponds to TRBD1 (5 bases). Looked up from germline, CDR1 is DFQATT and CDR2 is SNEGSKA (reference sequence). The CDR3 extends over 9 amino acids. CDR3 coding DNA: TGCAGCCAGCAGGGTGAAGCTTTCTTT. Protein sequence: CSQQGEAFF.

In its sample, this clonotype was seen once. The missing conserved phenylalanine or tryptophan at the end of this CDR3 makes a read error likely. The chain carries TRBV6-1 and TRBJ2-5, with D tentatively TRBD1 (5 bases). Germline CDR1 and CDR2: MNHNS and SASEGT. The V and J ends lost 11 bases and 1 base respectively, with 23 bases between them. The CDR3 has 16 residues. The CDR3 here is CAARIGVDAGQETQYS. In DNA, the CDR3 is TGTGCCGCAAGGATAGGGGTTGACGCTGGCCAAGAGACCCAGTACTCC.

V is TRBV13 and J is TRBJ1-2; D uncertain. Germline V lookup: CDR1 PRHDT, CDR2 FYEKMQ (reference sequence). The CDR3 runs 13 residues. Trimming pared 7 bases from V and 4 bases from J, leaving 13 bases between. The CDR3 DNA reads as TGTGCCAGCAAGGAAAGATTCAGCTATGGCTACACCTTC. Its translation is CASKERFSYGYTF.

Concerning this clonotype: No DNA is shown, since the ends of the CDR3 on it are uncertain; the CDR3 is the one TCRdb lists. The V call is TRBV29-1, the J call TRBJ2-2; TRBD1, the D gene given by the table, was not confirmed from the DNA. The CDR3 length is 15 residues, termini included. Germline V CDR1 and CDR2: SQVTM, ANQGSEA. Here the CDR3 reads CSVLSPGQAAGSCFF.

This clonotype has more than one count but fewer than ten. The J gene is TRBJ1-2, the V gene TRBV29-1; D ambiguous. Germline CDR1 and CDR2: SQVTM and ANQGSEA. The ends were cut back, 8 bases at V and 3 bases at J, with 19 bases in the middle. The CDR3 is made up of 14 amino acids. The CDR3 DNA sequence: TGCAGCTTAATTTCGGGCCCTAAGGACTATGGCTACACCTTC. It specifies CSLISGPKDYGYTF.

The rearrangement links TRBV11-1 to TRBJ2-7, with 13 bases matching TRBD2. Germline CDR1 and CDR2: SGHAT and FQDESV (reference sequence). V lost 4 bases and J lost 0; bases outside the gene matches: 12. The CDR3 consists of 19 residues. CDR3: CASSSLPGTSGTYSYEQYF. The DNA for the CDR3 is TGTGCCAGCAGCTCCCTACCCGGGACTAGCGGGACCTACTCCTACGAGCAGTACTTC.

V gene TRBV7-3 combines with J gene TRBJ2-3; 8 positions agree with TRBD1. The J segment lost 3 bases and the V segment lost 1 base, leaving 9 bases of the junction unmatched. Germline CDR1 and CDR2: SGHTA and FQGTGA. CDR3 length equals 17 residues. CDR3 sequence (DNA): TGTGCCAGCAGCTTAAGGAGTGGACAGGGCTCGACAGATACGCAGTATTTT. Translating it yields CASSLRSGQGSTDTQYF.

This clonotype was counted at least ten times. The chain has TRBV20-1 and TRBJ1-4; D is unresolved. The CDR3 has 14 residues. Germline V lookup: CDR1 DFQATT, CDR2 SNEGSKA (reference sequence). Trimming stripped 2 bases from V and 5 bases from J, with 12 bases between. This CDR3 reads CSARFGTRNEKLFF. The CDR3 region has the DNA TGCAGTGCTAGATTTGGTACAAGAAATGAAAAACTGTTTTTT.

This chain links TRBV7-9 with TRBJ1-5; TRBD1 might be the D (5 bases). Germline CDR1 and CDR2: SEHNR and FQNEAQ (reference sequence). V lost 3 bases and J 2 bases, leaving 8 bases between the germline ends. The CDR3 is made up of 14 amino acids. CDR3 region: CASSLRGGNQPQHF. CDR3 in DNA: TGTGCCAGCAGCTTGAGGGGTGGCAATCAGCCCCAGCATTTT.

Comments on this clonotype: The junction departs from germline at one end; a sequencing error may be responsible. V gene TRBV7-9 combines with J gene TRBJ1-4; no clear D. Germline V CDR1 and CDR2: SEHNR, FQNEAQ (reference sequence). This CDR3 spans 11 amino acids. In DNA form, the CDR3 reads TGTGCCAGCAGTTTAGAAAAAAAACTGTTTTTT. This translates into CASSLEKKLFF.

The V and J genes are TRBV7-2 and TRBJ2-2; D is unresolved. The V end was cut by 2 bases, the J end by 6 bases, with 7 bases between. CDR3 length: 13 amino acids. Germline CDR1 and CDR2: SGHTA and FQGNSA. The CDR3 reads CASSLSSAGELFF. The CDR3, as DNA: TGTGCCAGCAGCTTAAGTTCCGCCGGGGAGCTGTTTTTT.

The sample holds many counts of this clonotype. The chain couples TRBV6-6 to TRBJ1-5, with D perhaps TRBD1 (6 bases). The CDR3 contains 16 residues. The V gene's germline CDR1 is MNHNY and CDR2 SVGAGI (reference sequence). V gave up 2 bases and J gave up 2 bases, with 13 bases separating them. The chain's CDR3 is CASSYTQGGGNQPQHF. The DNA of the CDR3 is TGTGCCAGCAGTTACACACAGGGAGGAGGCAATCAGCCCCAGCATTTT.

This clonotype occurred many times. V usage is TRBV12-3 or TRBV12-4 and J usage is TRBJ1-5, with 8 nucleotides matching TRBD1. Trimming removed 4 bases from V and 3 bases from J; junction bases left unmatched: 5. The length of the CDR3 is 15 residues. CDR3 nucleotides: TGTGCCAGCAGTTCGGGACAGGCGATCAATCAGCCCCAGCATTTT. Its translation: CASSSGQAINQPQHF.

About this clonotype: Compared with germline, one end of the junction differs, possibly owing to a read error. V and J are TRBV28 and TRBJ2-5; possibly TRBD2 for D (5 bases). The CDR3 has 12 residues. Germline V gene data show CDR1 as MDHEN and CDR2 as SYDVKM. This CDR3 is CASSTSGETQHF. Written as DNA, the CDR3 is TGTGCCAGCAGCACCTCCGGGGAGACCCAGCACTTC.

Many counts were recorded for this clonotype. Just one base apart from a much larger clone, this may be a read error. The V and J genes are TRBV20-1 and TRBJ1-5; maybe TRBD1 (5 bases). Per germline, CDR1 DFQATT and CDR2 SNEGSKA (reference sequence). The CDR3 is 13 residues long. Trimming removed 3 bases from V and 7 bases from J, with 13 bases in between. The CDR3 nucleotides are TGCAGTGCTAGCCGGCATACAGGCCAGCCCCAGCATTTT. It yields the protein CSASRHTGQPQHF.

This chain links TRBV9 with TRBJ1-5; TRBD1 aligns across 10 bases. In germline, CDR1 is SGDLS, CDR2 YYNGEE. This CDR3 has 14 amino acids. V shed 4 bases, J shed 5 bases, and the junction held 3 bases outside the gene matches. CDR3 sequence reads: CASSRGQGYQPQHF. As DNA, the CDR3 is TGTGCCAGCAGCAGGGGACAGGGGTATCAGCCCCAGCATTTT.

The chain's CDR3 is CAIRLAGGPEETQYF. CDR3 DNA sequence: TGTGCCATCAGGTTAGCGGGAGGGCCGGAAGAGACCCAGTACTTC. The chain employs TRBV10-3 and TRBJ2-5; 11 nucleotides line up with TRBD2. J lost 3 bases, V lost 6 bases, and 6 bases had no gene match. CDR1 and CDR2 from the germline V gene are ENHRY and SYGVKD. The CDR3 is 15 amino acids.

Many counts were recorded for this clonotype. This chain connects TRBV29-1 to TRBJ1-2, with TRBD1 as a possible D gene (6 bases). The CDR3 totals 15 residues. Germline lookup yields CDR1 SQVTM and CDR2 ANQGSEA. V was cut by 0 bases and J by 4 bases, with 15 bases left in between. CDR3: CSVEDRGRGSYGYTF. CDR3 nucleotides: TGCAGCGTTGAAGATCGCGGCAGGGGTTCCTATGGCTACACCTTC.